What follows are 20 T cell receptor beta chains derived from one specimen sequenced in a study of cytomegalovirus exposure and HLA in healthy donors (dated by TCRdb to the late 2010s). Library method: the immunoSEQ multiplex PCR assay. For the multiplex PCR, a mixture combining 60 forward primers for TCR Vbeta segments and 13 reverse primers for TCR Jbeta segments was used. As stored in TCRdb, this immuneACCESS dataset retains in-frame rearrangements with V and J assigned. A fraction of the clones does not appear; measured against another copy, unresolved V genes explain less than half of the discrepancy, and the remainder lacks a known reason. Within this sample are about 200,000 clones, with approximately 79% of them counted one time only. The ten largest clones represent roughly 1.5% of the sample. Sequences were obtained from PBMCs. All receptors derive from a man in his fifties or sixties in good health and CMV-seronegative.

The chain recombines TRBV11-3 with TRBJ2-2, with 7 positions matching TRBD2. The CDR3 sequence is 13 residues long. Trimming took 6 bases from V and 5 from J; bases not matched to a gene: 3. The V gene's germline CDR1 is SGHNT and CDR2 YENEEA. Here the CDR3 DNA reads TGTGCCAGCAGGGGTAGCGGGACCGGGGAGCTGTTTTTT. Amino acid sequence: CASRGSGTGELFF.

The chain carries TRBV5-6 and TRBJ2-7; unclear D gene. V lost 5 bases, J lost 0 bases, and 15 bases lay in between. The germline gives CDR1 SGHDT, CDR2 YYEEEE. The CDR3 is 15 amino acids. The CDR3 sequence is CASSFRSTLSYEQYF. The CDR3 region has the DNA TGTGCCAGCAGTTTCCGGTCCACCCTCTCCTACGAGCAGTACTTC.

The chain combines TRBV4-1 with TRBJ2-1; a possible D gene is TRBD2 (6 bases). The ends were cut back, 0 bases at V and 1 base at J, with 10 bases in the middle. The germline gives CDR1 MGHRA, CDR2 YSYEKL. The CDR3 loop spans 16 amino acids. The CDR3 here is CASSQDPGASYNEQFF. The CDR3 nucleotides read TGCGCCAGCAGCCAAGATCCGGGAGCGTCCTACAATGAGCAGTTCTTC.

The CDR3, as DNA: TGTGCCACCAAGGGGGAGACCCAGTACTTC. Protein product: CATKGETQYF. The J gene is TRBJ2-5, the V gene TRBV10-3; D possibly corresponds to TRBD1 (5 bases). Trimming pared 10 bases from V and 5 bases from J, leaving 8 bases between. Germline CDR1 and CDR2: ENHRY and SYGVKD. The CDR3 has 10 amino acids.

The J gene is TRBJ2-2, the V gene TRBV9; 7 nucleotides align to TRBD1. Germline lookup yields CDR1 SGDLS and CDR2 YYNGEE. V was clipped by 1 base and J by 4 bases; unmatched bases: 10. This CDR3 has 17 amino acids. DNA of the CDR3: TGTGCCAGCAGCGTAAGGGGGCCCAAAGGGACCACCGGGGAGCTGTTTTTT. Its translation is CASSVRGPKGTTGELFF. The full variable domain, in which reference TRBV9 and TRBJ2-2 provide the parts outside the CDR3, is DSGVTQTPKHLITATGQRVTLRCSPRSGDLSVYWYQQSLDQGLQFLIQYYNGEERAKGNILERFSAQQFPDLHSELNLSSLELGDSALYFCASSVRGPKGTTGELFFGEGSRLTVL.

This clone was seen only once. The rearrangement uses TRBV27 and TRBJ2-5; 10 nucleotides match TRBD2. J lost 5 bases, V lost 2 bases, and 8 bases had no gene match. Per the germline V gene, CDR1 is MNHEY and CDR2 is SMNVEV (reference sequence). This CDR3 is 16 amino acids long. The CDR3 sequence is CASSLRAGGPRETQYF. As DNA, the CDR3 is TGTGCCAGCAGTTTACGAGCGGGAGGGCCACGCGAGACCCAGTACTTC.

This clone came up a few times. This CDR3 reads CASSSLAGQETQYF. Here the CDR3 DNA reads TGTGCCAGCAGCTCACTAGCGGGCCAAGAGACCCAGTACTTC. J is TRBJ2-5 and V is TRBV9, with 9 bases aligning to TRBD2. With V trimmed by 4 bases and J by 1 base, 2 bases remained unmatched. Germline V gives CDR1 SGDLS, CDR2 YYNGEE. The CDR3 totals 14 residues.

In its sample, this clone was seen once. This chain links TRBV11-2 with TRBJ2-1, with 10 bases matching TRBD1. The CDR3 has 16 amino acids. With V trimmed by 2 bases and J by 7 bases, 8 bases remained unmatched. CDR1 and CDR2 from the germline V gene are SGHAT and FQNNGV. The CDR3 DNA is TGTGCCAGCAGCTTAAATTGGGACAGGGGTTATAATGAGCAGTTCTTC. Translating gives CASSLNWDRGYNEQFF.

V gene TRBV7-8 combines with J gene TRBJ2-1; possibly TRBD1 for D (5 bases). Germline CDR1 reads SGHVS; CDR2 reads FQNEAQ. The germline V and J ends were trimmed by 1 base and 6 bases, with 16 bases remaining between them. CDR3 length: 16 amino acids. CDR3 sequence: CASSLGGRSVVNEQFF. In nucleotides, the CDR3 is TGTGCCAGCAGCTTAGGGGGCAGGAGTGTCGTCAATGAGCAGTTCTTC.

The V gene is TRBV5-5, the J gene TRBJ2-7, with D unclear. Trimming left V 1 base short and J 5 bases short, with 7 bases between. Germline values: CDR1 SGHKS, CDR2 YYEKEE (reference sequence). The CDR3 sequence is 12 residues long. CDR3 loop: CASSLRRNEQYF. The CDR3, as DNA: TGTGCCAGCAGCTTGAGGAGAAACGAGCAGTACTTC.

The gene calls are TRBV5-6 and TRBJ1-1; TRBD1 might be the D (6 bases). Germline CDR1 and CDR2: SGHDT and YYEEEE. This CDR3 is 15 amino acids long. V was cut by 6 bases and J by 4 bases, with 19 bases left in between. This chain's CDR3 is CASTLRSTGRTEAFF. The CDR3 DNA follows: TGTGCCAGCACCTTACGGTCGACAGGACGCACTGAAGCTTTCTTT.

The genes are TRBV7-3 and TRBJ2-2, with D uncertain. The CDR3 spans 14 residues. V shed 0 bases and J shed 2 bases, with 4 bases lying between them. Germline CDR1 and CDR2: SGHTA and FQGTGA. The CDR3 sequence: CASSLTGNTGELFF. In DNA form, the CDR3 reads TGTGCCAGCAGCTTAACGGGCAACACCGGGGAGCTGTTTTTT.

About this clone itself: At one boundary the junction diverges from the germline segment, which might be a read error. This chain links TRBV27 with TRBJ2-7; TRBD1 might be the D (6 bases). The CDR3 runs 13 residues. Germline V lookup: CDR1 MNHEY, CDR2 SMNVEV (reference sequence). Here the CDR3 reads CVSSLGQSYEQYF. The CDR3 DNA is TGTGTCAGCAGTTTAGGACAGAGCTACGAGCAGTACTTC.

This clone was recorded only once. The J gene is TRBJ2-1, the V gene TRBV27; 10 positions match TRBD2. V dropped 6 bases and J dropped 0; count of bases not matched to a gene: 5. From germline, CDR1 is MNHEY and CDR2 SMNVEV (reference sequence). There are 16 residues in the CDR3. The CDR3 nucleotides read TGTGCCAGCAGATCTAGCGGGAGTTTCTCCTACAATGAGCAGTTCTTC. Its protein product is CASRSSGSFSYNEQFF.

The chain links TRBV11-2 to TRBJ1-1; TRBD1 matches 8 bases. The CDR3 has 14 residues. Per germline, CDR1 SGHAT and CDR2 FQNNGV. Trimming removed 6 bases from V and 7 bases from J; junction bases left unmatched: 10. DNA of the CDR3: TGTGCCAGCAGGCGGACAGGGATGATAGGTGAAGCTTTCTTT. Its protein is CASRRTGMIGEAFF.

The chain is built from TRBV2 and TRBJ2-7, with TRBD2 matching 10 bases. V shed 8 bases, J shed 2 bases, and the junction held 9 bases outside the gene matches. The CDR3 has 15 amino acids. CDR1 and CDR2 (germline): SNHLY, FYNNEI. CDR3 sequence: CASGQRTSGPYEQYF. CDR3 sequence (DNA): TGTGCCAGCGGGCAGCGGACTAGCGGACCCTACGAGCAGTACTTC.

The rearrangement links TRBV7-2 to TRBJ1-1; D might be TRBD1 (5 bases). Looked up from germline, CDR1 is SGHTA and CDR2 is FQGNSA. This CDR3 region has 14 residues. With 7 bases removed from V and 2 bases from J, the gap between germline ends came to 14 bases. CDR3 sequence (DNA): TGTGCCAGCAAGGGTACAGGCCAAAACACTGAAGCTTTCTTT. It is translated as CASKGTGQNTEAFF.

The chain has TRBV5-1 and TRBJ1-1; D remains ambiguous. In germline, CDR1 is SGHRS, CDR2 YFSETQ. This CDR3 spans 11 amino acids. Trimming took 6 bases from V and 5 from J, leaving 8 bases between them. CDR3 protein: CASIAGTEAFF. The CDR3 region has the DNA TGCGCCAGCATCGCGGGGACTGAAGCTTTCTTT.

The chain couples TRBV29-1 to TRBJ2-7, with 8 nucleotides matching TRBD1. The germline V gene encodes CDR1 SQVTM and CDR2 ANQGSEA. V shed 7 bases and J 5 bases; nucleotides not matched to a gene: 10. This CDR3 comprises 13 residues. The CDR3 here is CSASRTGLDEQYF. DNA for the CDR3: TGCAGCGCCTCCCGGACAGGGCTGGACGAGCAGTACTTC.

The table lists this clone with a few counts. The chain recombines TRBV27 with TRBJ2-5; TRBD2 matches at 8 bases. The end of the DNA is better explained by TRBJ2-7, so the J call may be wrong. This CDR3 comprises 14 residues. Germline assignment: CDR1 MNHEY and CDR2 SMNVEV (reference sequence). CDR3: CASAPSGFSYEQYF. The CDR3 DNA reads TGTGCCAGCGCCCCTAGCGGGTTTTCCTACGAGCAGTACTTC.